This T cell receptor beta chain was identified during a study of CD8+CD57+ T cells in acquired aplastic anemia (dated by TCRdb to the late 2010s). In terms of the full investigation: On average, sorted CD4+ and CD8+ cells yielded around 3.5 ug of extracted DNA, with a range of about 0.17 to 27.4 ug. CD8+CD57+ expansion was defined as frequency above the mean frequency observed in healthy subjects. On the study overall, not on this receptor specifically: Patients and healthy controls showed no significant difference in CD8+ Simpson's diversity (P=0.060). Roughly 29 CD8+ CDR3 sequences were found in both patients and controls but appeared to be highly expressed in patients and within the immunodominant clones of the patients.

Remarks on this clonotype: It lacks a known antigen. Base quality data are lacking; no much larger clone is found one base away.

As encoded in the germline V gene, CDR1 is MNHNS while CDR2 is SASEGT. The CDR3 covers 14 residues, taking in both the cysteine and the phenylalanine. The CDR3 DNA has 42 bases and is translated from base 1. Relative to germline, V is missing 6 bases and J is missing 8 bases, with 12 bases of the junction outside any gene match. The patients picked for sequencing were ones in whom flow cytometry had shown an expansion of CD8+CD57+ cells. All patients had severe acquired aplastic anemia diagnosed by International Study of Aplastic Anemia and Agranulocytosis and Camitta criteria. No patient had received any therapy when blood was sampled. In this study, sorted CD4+ and CD8+ T cells from the blood of healthy subjects and of severe aplastic anemia patients had their TCR repertoires deep-sequenced. In the USA, patient enrollment took place under clinicaltrials.gov protocols 00001620, 01623167, 00001397, 00071045, 00081523 and 00961064. Ficoll-Paque density gradient centrifugation was used to isolate peripheral blood mononuclear cells. Before DNA extraction, CD4+ and CD8+ T cells were sorted by FACS or by magnetic beads.

Profiling of TCR beta VDJ combinations and CDR3 sequences used genomic DNA as the template. An Illumina HiSeq 2000 was the platform used for TCR repertoire sequencing. Per the source publication's procedure: Repertoires were assessed using TRBV/TRBJ rearrangement plots, CDR3 size and DJ length profiles, and Simpson's diversity index. The immunodominant clone was defined as the most abundant DNA sequence in deep sequencing data. CDR3 amino acid sequences were checked for sharing across subjects and were also compared against the VDJdb database and published repertoires. TCRdb passed the public sequencing reads through fastp at Q25 and MiXCR, retaining productive beta sequences. Rows are unified per CDR3 protein, each entry keeping the most common DNA and genes. Here the V and J calls rest on TCRdb's processing, not on the authors' analysis. The sample table contains about 160,000 distinct CDR3 sequences; only one count was recorded for roughly 50% of them. The ten largest make up roughly 30% of the sample.

The sequencing input was sorted CD4+, CD8+, or CD8+CD57+ T cells (not recorded which) from PBMCs. The clonotype was recovered from a human donor with aplastic anemia. This sequence uses TRBV6-1 and TRBJ1-1; 7 central bases correspond to TRBD1. CDR3 reads: CASRMDRTYREAFF. The nucleotide sequence is given as TGTGCCAGCAGGATGGACAGGACTTACCGGGAAGCTTTCTTT.